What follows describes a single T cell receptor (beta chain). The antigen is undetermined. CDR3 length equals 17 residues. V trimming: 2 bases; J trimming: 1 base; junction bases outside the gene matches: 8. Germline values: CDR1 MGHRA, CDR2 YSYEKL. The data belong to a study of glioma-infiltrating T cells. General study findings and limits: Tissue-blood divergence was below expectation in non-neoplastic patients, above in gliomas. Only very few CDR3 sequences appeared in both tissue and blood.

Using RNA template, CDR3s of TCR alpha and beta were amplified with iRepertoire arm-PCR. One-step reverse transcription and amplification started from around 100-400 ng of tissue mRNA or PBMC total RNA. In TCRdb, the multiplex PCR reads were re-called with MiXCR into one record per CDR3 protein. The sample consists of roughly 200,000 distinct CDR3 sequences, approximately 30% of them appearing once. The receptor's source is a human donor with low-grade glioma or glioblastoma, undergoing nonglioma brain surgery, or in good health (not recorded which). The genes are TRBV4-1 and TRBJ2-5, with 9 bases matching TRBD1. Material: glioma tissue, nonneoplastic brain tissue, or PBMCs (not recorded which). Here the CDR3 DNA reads TGCGCCAGCAGCCAAAATGTGACAGGGGGAATCCAAGAGACCCAGTACTTC. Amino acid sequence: CASSQNVTGGIQETQYF.